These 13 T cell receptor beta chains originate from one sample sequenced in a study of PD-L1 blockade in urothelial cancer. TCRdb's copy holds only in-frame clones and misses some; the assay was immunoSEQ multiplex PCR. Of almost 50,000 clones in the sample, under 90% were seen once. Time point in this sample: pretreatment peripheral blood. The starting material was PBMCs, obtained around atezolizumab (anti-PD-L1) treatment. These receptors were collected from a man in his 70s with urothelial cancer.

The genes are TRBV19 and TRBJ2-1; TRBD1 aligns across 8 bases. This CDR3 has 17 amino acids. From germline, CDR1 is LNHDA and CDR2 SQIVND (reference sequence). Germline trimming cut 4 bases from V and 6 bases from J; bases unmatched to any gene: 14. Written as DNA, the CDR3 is TGTGCCAGTAGTACCCCGCCCGGGACAGGAGCGTCCAATGAGCAGTTCTTC. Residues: CASSTPPGTGASNEQFF. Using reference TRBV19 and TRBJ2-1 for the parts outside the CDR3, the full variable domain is DGGITQSPKYLFRKEGQNVTLSCEQNLNHDAMYWYRQDPGQGLRLIYYSQIVNDFQKGDIAEGYSVSREKKESFPLTVTSAQKNPTAFYLCASSTPPGTGASNEQFFGPGTRLTVL.

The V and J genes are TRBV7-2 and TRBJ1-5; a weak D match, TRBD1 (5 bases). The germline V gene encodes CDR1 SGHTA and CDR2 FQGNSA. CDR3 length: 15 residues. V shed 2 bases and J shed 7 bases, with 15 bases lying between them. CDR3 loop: CASSLSMQGRQPQHF. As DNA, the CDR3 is TGTGCCAGCAGCTTAAGCATGCAGGGCCGGCAGCCCCAGCATTTT.

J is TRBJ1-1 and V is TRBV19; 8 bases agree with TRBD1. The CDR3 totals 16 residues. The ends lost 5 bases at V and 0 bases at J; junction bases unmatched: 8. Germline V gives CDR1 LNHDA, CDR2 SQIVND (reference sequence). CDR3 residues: CASSPHRGGMNTEAFF. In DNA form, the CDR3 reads TGTGCCAGTAGTCCTCACAGGGGGGGGATGAACACTGAAGCTTTCTTT.

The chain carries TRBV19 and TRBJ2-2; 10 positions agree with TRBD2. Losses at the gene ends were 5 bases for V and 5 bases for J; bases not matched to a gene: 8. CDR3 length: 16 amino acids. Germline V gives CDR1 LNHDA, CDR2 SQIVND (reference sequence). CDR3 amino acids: CASSRRTSGGTGELFF. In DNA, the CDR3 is TGTGCCAGTAGTCGACGGACTAGCGGAGGGACCGGGGAGCTGTTTTTT.

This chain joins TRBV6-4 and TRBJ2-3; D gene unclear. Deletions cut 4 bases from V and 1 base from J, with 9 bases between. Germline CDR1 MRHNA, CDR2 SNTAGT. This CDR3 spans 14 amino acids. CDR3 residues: CASSVDRGTDTQYF. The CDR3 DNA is TGTGCCAGCAGTGTAGATCGGGGCACAGATACGCAGTATTTT.

The CDR3 here is CASSLYLSYEQYF. The CDR3 DNA reads TGCGCCAGCAGCCTCTATCTCTCCTACGAGCAGTACTTC. The V call is TRBV4-1, the J call TRBJ2-7; D is unresolved. Per the germline V gene, CDR1 is MGHRA and CDR2 is YSYEKL. The CDR3 contains 13 residues. The ends were cut back, 4 bases at V and 0 bases at J, with 7 bases in the middle.

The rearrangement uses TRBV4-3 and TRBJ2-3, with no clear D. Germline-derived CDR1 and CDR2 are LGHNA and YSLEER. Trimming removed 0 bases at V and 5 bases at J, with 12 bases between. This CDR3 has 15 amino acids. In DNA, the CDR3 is TGCGCCAGCAGCCAAGATCCGGGTGCCGGAGATACGCAGTATTTT. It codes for CASSQDPGAGDTQYF.

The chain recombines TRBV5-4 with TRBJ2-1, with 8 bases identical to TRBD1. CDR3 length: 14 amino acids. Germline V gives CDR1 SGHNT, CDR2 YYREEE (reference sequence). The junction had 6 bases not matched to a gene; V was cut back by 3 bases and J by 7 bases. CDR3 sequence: CASSSRQGRNEQFF. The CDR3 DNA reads TGTGCCAGCAGCTCTAGACAGGGGAGGAATGAGCAGTTCTTC.

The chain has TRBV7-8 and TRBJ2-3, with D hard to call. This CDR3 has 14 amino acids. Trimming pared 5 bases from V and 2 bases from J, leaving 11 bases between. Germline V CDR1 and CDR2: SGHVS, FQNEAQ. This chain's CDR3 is CASSGRGFTDTQYF. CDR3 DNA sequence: TGTGCCAGCAGCGGGCGTGGGTTCACAGATACGCAGTATTTT.

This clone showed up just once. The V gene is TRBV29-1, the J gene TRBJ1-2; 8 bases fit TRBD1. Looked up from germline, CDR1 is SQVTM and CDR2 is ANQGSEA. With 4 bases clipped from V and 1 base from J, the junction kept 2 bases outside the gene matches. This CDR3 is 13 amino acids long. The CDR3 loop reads CSVATGGNYGYTF. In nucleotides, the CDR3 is TGCAGCGTTGCCACAGGGGGTAACTATGGCTACACCTTC.

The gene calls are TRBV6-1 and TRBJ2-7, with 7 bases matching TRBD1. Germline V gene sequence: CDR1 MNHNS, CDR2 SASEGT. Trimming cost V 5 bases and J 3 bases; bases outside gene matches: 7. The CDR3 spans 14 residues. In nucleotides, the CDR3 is TGTGCCAGCAGTAGACAGGGAACGGGCTACGAGCAGTACTTC. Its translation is CASSRQGTGYEQYF.

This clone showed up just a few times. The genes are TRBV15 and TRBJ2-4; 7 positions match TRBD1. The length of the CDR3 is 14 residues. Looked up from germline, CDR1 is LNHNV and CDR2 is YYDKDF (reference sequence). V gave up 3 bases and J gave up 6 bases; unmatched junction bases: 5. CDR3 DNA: TGTGCCACCAGCAGGGACAGGTCGGCAAACATTCAGTACTTC. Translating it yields CATSRDRSANIQYF. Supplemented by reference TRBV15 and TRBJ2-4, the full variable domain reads DAMVIQNPRYQVTQFGKPVTLSCSQTLNHNVMYWYQQKSSQAPKLLFHYYDKDFNNEADTPDNFQSRRPNTSFCFLDIRSPGLGDTAMYLCATSRDRSANIQYFGAGTRLSVL.

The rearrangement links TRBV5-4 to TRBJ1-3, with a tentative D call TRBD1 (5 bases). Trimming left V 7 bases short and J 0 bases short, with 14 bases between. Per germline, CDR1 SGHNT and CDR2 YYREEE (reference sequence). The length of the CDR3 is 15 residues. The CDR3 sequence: CASPWTGDSGNTIYF. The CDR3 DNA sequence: TGTGCCAGCCCCTGGACGGGGGACTCTGGAAACACCATATATTTT.